In its sample, the clone carrying this TCR beta chain was seen many times. Its antigen remains unknown. With 6 bases clipped from V and 4 bases from J, the junction kept 7 bases outside the gene matches. The CDR3 length is 13 residues. Germline V gene lookup returns CDR1 DFQATT and CDR2 SNEGSKA (reference sequence). This entry belongs to a study of early T cells in non-severe SARS-CoV-2 infection. Study context: The input, bulk RNA from unsorted whole blood, was sequenced, and chains were unpaired. General study points: CD4 and private specificities were missed by VDJdb matching, which favored anti-spike CD8 responses.

Attachment of unique molecular identifiers was made to individual cDNA molecules. One entry per CDR3 protein, called by TCRdb with MiXCR from the 5' RACE reads. The data hold tens of thousands of distinct CDR3 sequences, with more than 8.5% observed a single time. This receptor was taken from an adult who was a healthcare worker with PCR-confirmed SARS-CoV-2 infection or an uninfected control (not recorded which). The chain carries TRBV20-1 and TRBJ2-5; 8 bases are a match to TRBD1. Input material: whole blood. The CDR3 DNA follows: TGCAGTGCCGAGGACAGGGCTGCAGAGACCCAGTACTTC. Encoded protein: CSAEDRAAETQYF.